The 7 T cell receptor beta chains given below trace back to one sample, sequenced in a study of cytomegalovirus exposure and HLA in healthy donors. PCR amplification relied on 60 Vbeta primers (plus 13 Jbeta primers). Clones were read by immunoSEQ multiplex PCR, and TCRdb kept only the in-frame ones, dropping some. Among approximately 120,000 clones listed, around 76% were seen once. The source material was PBMCs. These receptors came from a woman aged 55 to 70 in good health and CMV-seropositive.

This clone was detected a few times. The chain recombines TRBV5-1 with TRBJ2-3; D is perhaps TRBD2 (5 bases). The CDR3 contains 15 residues. Germline CDR1 and CDR2: SGHRS and YFSETQ. Trimming took 1 base from V and 0 from J, leaving 9 bases between them. Here the CDR3 DNA reads TGCGCCAGCAGCTTGTACGGGGTCAGCACAGATACGCAGTATTTT. This gives the protein CASSLYGVSTDTQYF.

This clone was counted between two and nine times. V gene TRBV29-1 combines with J gene TRBJ2-7; 9 bases fit TRBD2. The germline CDR1 and CDR2 sequences are SQVTM and ANQGSEA. The CDR3 sequence is 14 residues long. The V gene end was trimmed by 5 bases and the J gene end by 1 base; junction bases not matched to a gene: 6. CDR3 amino acids: CSVSASGDSYEQYF. The CDR3 bases are TGCAGCGTTTCCGCTAGCGGGGATTCCTACGAGCAGTACTTC.

V and J are TRBV7-2 and TRBJ1-2; D remains ambiguous. This CDR3 has 15 residues. V was clipped by 5 bases and J by 1 base, with 14 bases between them. The V gene's germline CDR1 is SGHTA and CDR2 FQGNSA. CDR3 amino acids: CASSLPPPVNYGYTF. The CDR3 nucleotides are TGTGCCAGCAGCCTCCCCCCCCCAGTTAACTATGGCTACACCTTC.

V usage is TRBV11-2 and J usage is TRBJ1-1; tentatively, D is TRBD1 (5 bases). Germline V gene data show CDR1 as SGHAT and CDR2 as FQNNGV. Between the trimmed V and J ends, which lost 1 base and 1 base, there was a span of 13 bases. This CDR3 comprises 16 residues. The CDR3 nucleotides are TGTGCCAGCAGCTTAGTAGCCGGGGGGACGAACACTGAAGCTTTCTTT. Protein sequence: CASSLVAGGTNTEAFF.

The V gene is TRBV5-1, the J gene TRBJ1-3; D unclear. Deletions cut 4 bases from V and 0 bases from J, with 8 bases between. This CDR3 is built from 14 residues. Looked up from germline, CDR1 is SGHRS and CDR2 is YFSETQ. The CDR3 DNA reads as TGCGCCAGCAGCCCCGCGATCTCTGGAAACACCATATATTTT. This encodes CASSPAISGNTIYF.

The chain is built from TRBV15 and TRBJ2-7; D ambiguous. CDR3 length equals 12 residues. Germline V gives CDR1 LNHNV, CDR2 YYDKDF (reference sequence). Trimming pared 3 bases from V and 5 bases from J, leaving 8 bases between. This chain's CDR3 is CATSSYNNEQYF. The CDR3 DNA is TGTGCCACCAGCAGCTATAATAACGAGCAGTACTTC.

The V and J genes are TRBV29-1 and TRBJ2-7; D is unresolved. Germline CDR1 and CDR2: SQVTM and ANQGSEA. The CDR3 is 14 amino acids. V lost 1 base and J 6 bases, leaving 16 bases between the germline ends. Written as DNA, the CDR3 is TGCAGCGTTGAAGCCGCGGCCCGGATTGGCGAGCAGTACTTC. Amino acids: CSVEAAARIGEQYF.